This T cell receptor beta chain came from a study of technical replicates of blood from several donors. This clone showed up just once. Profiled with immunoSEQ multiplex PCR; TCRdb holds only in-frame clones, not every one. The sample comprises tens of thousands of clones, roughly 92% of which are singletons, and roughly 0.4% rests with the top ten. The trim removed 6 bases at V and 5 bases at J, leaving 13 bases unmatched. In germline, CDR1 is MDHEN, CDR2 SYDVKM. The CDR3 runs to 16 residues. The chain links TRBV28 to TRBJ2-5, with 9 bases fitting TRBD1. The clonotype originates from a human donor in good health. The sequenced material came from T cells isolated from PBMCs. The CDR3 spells CASSKIQQGAGETQYF. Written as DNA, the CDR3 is TGTGCCAGCAGCAAAATACAACAGGGGGCAGGGGAGACCCAGTACTTC. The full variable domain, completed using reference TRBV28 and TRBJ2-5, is DVKVTQSSRYLVKRTGEKVFLECVQDMDHENMFWYRQDPGLGLRLIYFSYDVKMKEKGDIPEGYSVSREKKERFSLILESASTNQTSMYLCASSKIQQGAGETQYFGPGTRLLVL.